Below, 17 T cell receptor beta chains from the same sample are listed, as sequenced in a study of graft-versus-host responses after intestinal transplantation (dated by TCRdb to about 2021). Library preparation was by the immunoSEQ multiplex PCR assay. TCRdb took this table from immuneACCESS and kept in-frame rearrangements with V and J called. Such tables lack part of the clones; where checked against another copy, unresolved V genes explain under half of the gap, and the rest is unexplained. The sample contains about 98,000 clones, more than 70% of them found a single time. The top ten clones comprise over 1.1% of the sample. The source material was PBMCs, sampled 255 days after intestinal transplant. Receptors originate from a human patient who received an intestinal transplant, so some T cells may come from the graft donor.

The chain employs TRBV10-3 and TRBJ2-7; unclear D gene. The CDR3 extends over 13 amino acids. Trimming removed 2 bases at V and 7 bases at J, with 12 bases between. CDR1 is ENHRY, CDR2 SYGVKD, per germline. The CDR3 loop is CAISETNLREQYF. CDR3 bases: TGTGCCATCAGTGAGACAAACCTGCGGGAGCAGTACTTC.

V gene TRBV27 combines with J gene TRBJ2-7; a weak D match, TRBD2 (5 bases). V gave up 5 bases and J gave up 3 bases, with 17 bases separating them. CDR1 is MNHEY and CDR2 is SMNVEV in the germline V gene (reference sequence). The CDR3 sequence is 15 residues long. The CDR3 sequence: CASSPTGNRGYEQYF. In nucleotides, the CDR3 is TGTGCCAGCAGTCCTACCGGGAACCGTGGCTACGAGCAGTACTTC.

With regard to this clone: At one end, the junction sequence differs from germline, possibly due to a read error. In the same sample, other DNA sequences code for this CDR3. The rearrangement uses TRBV11-3 and TRBJ1-1; no clear D gene. The germline V gene encodes CDR1 SGHNT and CDR2 YENEEA. The CDR3 totals 12 residues. CDR3 nucleotide sequence: TGTGCCAGCAGCTTAGGTCACACTGAAGCCTTCTTT. Amino acid sequence: CASSLGHTEAFF.

V and J are TRBV2 and TRBJ1-1; unclear D gene. CDR1 is SNHLY and CDR2 is FYNNEI in the germline V gene. The CDR3 loop spans 14 amino acids. Trimming removed 3 bases at V and 7 bases at J, with 15 bases between. CDR3 bases: TGTGCCAGCAGTGACGGATACGTGACTAGTGAAGCTTTCTTT. It encodes CASSDGYVTSEAFF.

This sequence joins TRBV27 and TRBJ1-2; no firm D call. Germline CDR1 reads MNHEY; CDR2 reads SMNVEV (reference sequence). V lost 1 base to trimming and J lost 2 bases, with 5 bases between them. CDR3 length equals 13 residues. The CDR3 reads CASSLLGNYGYTF. The CDR3 DNA is TGTGCCAGCAGTTTATTGGGCAACTATGGCTACACCTTC.

The chain couples TRBV25-1 to TRBJ1-1; D perhaps matches TRBD1 (5 bases). Per the germline V gene, CDR1 is MGHDK and CDR2 is SYGVNS. V lost 2 bases and J 4 bases, leaving 11 bases between the germline ends. The CDR3 is 14 residues long. The CDR3 loop reads CASSERQFSTEAFF. The CDR3 DNA reads as TGTGCCAGCAGTGAAAGACAGTTTAGCACTGAAGCTTTCTTT.

The chain uses TRBV27 and TRBJ2-3, with D possibly called TRBD1 or TRBD2 (5 bases each). In germline, CDR1 is MNHEY, CDR2 SMNVEV (reference sequence). This CDR3 is 14 amino acids long. V was clipped by 5 bases and J by 8 bases, with 17 bases between them. CDR3 bases: TGTGCCAGCAGTCCCCGGGACCCCCAAACTACGCAGTATTTT. Amino acids: CASSPRDPQTTQYF.

The genes are TRBV5-6 and TRBJ1-5, with a possible D match to TRBD1 (5 bases). The V and J ends lost 7 bases and 4 bases respectively, with 21 bases between them. The CDR3 totals 16 residues. Per germline, CDR1 SGHDT and CDR2 YYEEEE. CDR3 nucleotide sequence: TGTGCCAGCTCCGCGTGGGGGTCCTCCCCGAATCAGCCCCAGCATTTT. This gives the protein CASSAWGSSPNQPQHF.

The V and J genes are TRBV5-6 and TRBJ2-5; 9 bases map to TRBD2. The CDR3 has 18 amino acids. With V trimmed by 1 base and J by 5 bases, 15 bases remained unmatched. Germline CDR1 SGHDT, CDR2 YYEEEE. The CDR3 sequence: CASSLRGSSGDGIETQYF. The CDR3 DNA is TGTGCCAGCAGCTTGCGAGGGTCTAGCGGGGATGGTATCGAGACCCAGTACTTC.

The CDR3 is CASSDEAHTGELFF. CDR3 nucleotide sequence: TGTGCCAGCAGTGATGAGGCTCACACCGGGGAGCTGTTTTTT. The V and J genes are TRBV6-1 and TRBJ2-2; D is unresolved. The ends were cut back, 3 bases at V and 3 bases at J, with 8 bases in the middle. The CDR3 totals 14 residues. Germline-derived CDR1 and CDR2 are MNHNS and SASEGT.

This clone showed up just a few times. The chain combines TRBV19 with TRBJ1-5; D may be TRBD1 (6 bases). Germline V gene sequence: CDR1 LNHDA, CDR2 SQIVND (reference sequence). Trimming cost V 7 bases and J 2 bases, with 18 bases left between them. CDR3 length: 16 amino acids. Here the CDR3 DNA reads TGTGCCAGTAAGGCGGAGGGGGGTATAGGCAATCAGCCCCAGCATTTT. This codes for CASKAEGGIGNQPQHF.

This clone came up a few times. This sequence joins TRBV5-1 and TRBJ2-3; D ambiguous. Germline V CDR1 and CDR2: SGHRS, YFSETQ. Trimming took off 2 bases at V and 0 bases at J, with 13 bases between the two ends. The CDR3 covers 16 residues. DNA of the CDR3: TGCGCCAGCAGCTTAGCAGGCCTTACTAGCACAGATACGCAGTATTTT. It is translated as CASSLAGLTSTDTQYF.

V and J are TRBV5-6 and TRBJ2-3; 7 positions match TRBD1. CDR3 size: 14 residues. V gave up 2 bases and J gave up 4 bases; unmatched junction bases: 4. The germline V gene has CDR1 SGHDT and CDR2 YYEEEE. CDR3 amino acids: CASSLQGTADTQYF. In DNA form, the CDR3 reads TGTGCCAGCAGCTTACAGGGGACCGCAGATACGCAGTATTTT.

The chain has TRBV27 and TRBJ1-5; D not resolved. Deletions cut 0 bases from V and 0 bases from J, with 6 bases between. Germline CDR1 and CDR2: MNHEY and SMNVEV (reference sequence). The CDR3 contains 15 residues. CDR3 residues: CASSLSRNSNQPQHF. The CDR3 nucleotides are TGTGCCAGCAGTTTATCACGAAATAGCAATCAGCCCCAGCATTTT.

This clone has just a few counts. The sample contains more than one DNA sequence encoding this CDR3. The CDR3 nucleotides are TGTGCCAGCAGTGAACTAGCGGGGGGGCCAGATACGCAGTATTTT. Protein: CASSELAGGPDTQYF. The chain combines TRBV6-1 with TRBJ2-3; TRBD2 aligns across 12 bases. The CDR3 is 15 residues long. The V and J ends lost 2 bases and 4 bases, in that order; junction bases with no gene match: 1. The V gene's germline CDR1 is MNHNS and CDR2 SASEGT.

This clone has a single count. The chain carries TRBV30 and TRBJ1-1, with 8 bases aligning to TRBD1. The CDR3 length is 13 residues. Germline trimming cut 0 bases from V and 7 bases from J; bases unmatched to any gene: 4. Germline V lookup: CDR1 GTSNPN, CDR2 SVGIG (reference sequence). The CDR3 is CAWSVQGTGEAFF. CDR3 coding DNA: TGTGCCTGGAGTGTTCAAGGGACAGGTGAAGCTTTCTTT.

This rearrangement joins TRBV25-1 to TRBJ2-6, with D uncertain. The CDR3 extends over 15 amino acids. From germline, CDR1 is MGHDK and CDR2 SYGVNS. V gave up 1 base and J gave up 0 bases, with 4 bases separating them. CDR3 nucleotides: TGTGCCAGCAGTGAATGGAGCTCTGGGGCCAACGTCCTGACTTTC. Its protein product is CASSEWSSGANVLTF.